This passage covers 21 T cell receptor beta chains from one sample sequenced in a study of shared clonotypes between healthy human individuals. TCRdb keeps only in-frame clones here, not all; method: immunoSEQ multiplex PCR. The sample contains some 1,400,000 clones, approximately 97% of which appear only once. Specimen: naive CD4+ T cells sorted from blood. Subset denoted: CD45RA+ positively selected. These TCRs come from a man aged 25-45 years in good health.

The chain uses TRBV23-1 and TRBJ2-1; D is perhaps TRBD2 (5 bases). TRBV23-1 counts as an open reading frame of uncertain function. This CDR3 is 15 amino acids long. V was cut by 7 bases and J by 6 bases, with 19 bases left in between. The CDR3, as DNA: TGCGCCAGCAATGAAGGGATTCCGGCGGGCAATGAGCAGTTCTTC. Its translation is CASNEGIPAGNEQFF.

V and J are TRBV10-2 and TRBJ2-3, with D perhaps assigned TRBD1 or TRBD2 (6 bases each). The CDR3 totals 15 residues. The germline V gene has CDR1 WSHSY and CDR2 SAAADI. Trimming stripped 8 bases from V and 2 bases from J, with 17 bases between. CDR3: CASLTGRLVTDTQYF. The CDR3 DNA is TGCGCCAGCCTAACAGGGAGGTTGGTCACAGATACGCAGTATTTT.

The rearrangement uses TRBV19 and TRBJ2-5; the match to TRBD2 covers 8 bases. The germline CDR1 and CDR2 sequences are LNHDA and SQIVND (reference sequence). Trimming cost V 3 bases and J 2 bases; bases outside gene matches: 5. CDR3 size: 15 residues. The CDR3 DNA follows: TGTGCCAGTAGTATCCGGGAGGGCCGGCAAGAGACCCAGTACTTC. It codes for CASSIREGRQETQYF.

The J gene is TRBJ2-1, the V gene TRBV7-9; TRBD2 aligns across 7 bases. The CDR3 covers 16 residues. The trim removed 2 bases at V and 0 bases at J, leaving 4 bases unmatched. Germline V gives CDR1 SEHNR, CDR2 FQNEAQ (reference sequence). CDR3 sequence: CASSLNGGSSYNEQFF. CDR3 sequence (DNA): TGTGCCAGCAGCTTAAATGGCGGGAGCTCCTACAATGAGCAGTTCTTC.

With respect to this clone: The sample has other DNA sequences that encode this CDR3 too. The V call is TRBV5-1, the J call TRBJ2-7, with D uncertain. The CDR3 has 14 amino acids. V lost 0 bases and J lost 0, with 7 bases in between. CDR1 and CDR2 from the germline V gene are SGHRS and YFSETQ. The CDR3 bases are TGCGCCAGCAGCTTGGTTTCGGGCTCCTACGAGCAGTACTTC. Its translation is CASSLVSGSYEQYF.

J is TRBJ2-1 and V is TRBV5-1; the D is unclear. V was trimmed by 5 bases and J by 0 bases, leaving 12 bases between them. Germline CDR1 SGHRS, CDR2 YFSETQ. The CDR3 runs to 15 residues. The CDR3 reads CASSISPGSYNEQFF. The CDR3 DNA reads TGCGCCAGCAGTATTAGCCCGGGCTCCTACAATGAGCAGTTCTTC.

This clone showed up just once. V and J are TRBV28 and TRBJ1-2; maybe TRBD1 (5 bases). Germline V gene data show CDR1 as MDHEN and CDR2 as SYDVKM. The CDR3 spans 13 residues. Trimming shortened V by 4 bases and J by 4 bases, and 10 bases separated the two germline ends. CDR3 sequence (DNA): TGTGCCAGCAGTTCGACAGCTGGCTATGGCTACACCTTC. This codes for CASSSTAGYGYTF.

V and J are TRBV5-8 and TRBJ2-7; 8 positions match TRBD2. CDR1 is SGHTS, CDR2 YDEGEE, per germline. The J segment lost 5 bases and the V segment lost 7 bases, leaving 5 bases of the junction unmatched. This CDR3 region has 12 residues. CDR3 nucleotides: TGTGCCAGCCAGCGGGAGATCCACGAGCAGTACTTC. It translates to CASQREIHEQYF.

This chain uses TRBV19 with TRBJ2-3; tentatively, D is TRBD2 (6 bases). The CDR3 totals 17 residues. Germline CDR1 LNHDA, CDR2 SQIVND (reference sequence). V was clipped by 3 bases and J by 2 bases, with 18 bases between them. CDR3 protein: CASSITAAGRSTDTQYF. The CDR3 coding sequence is TGTGCCAGTAGTATCACGGCGGCGGGAAGGTCCACAGATACGCAGTATTTT.

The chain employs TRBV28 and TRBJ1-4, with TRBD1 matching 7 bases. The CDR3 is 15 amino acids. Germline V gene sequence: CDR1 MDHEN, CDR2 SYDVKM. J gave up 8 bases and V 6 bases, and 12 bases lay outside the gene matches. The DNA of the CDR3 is TGTGCCAGCAGCCCGTTCGGCAGGGGGTACGAAAAACTGTTTTTT. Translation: CASSPFGRGYEKLFF.

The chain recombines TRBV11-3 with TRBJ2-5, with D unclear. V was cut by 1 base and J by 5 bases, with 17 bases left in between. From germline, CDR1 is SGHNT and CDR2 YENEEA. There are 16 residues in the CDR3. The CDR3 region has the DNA TGTGCCAGCAGCTTAGGTAACCAAGGATTTGGGGAGACCCAGTACTTC. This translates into CASSLGNQGFGETQYF.

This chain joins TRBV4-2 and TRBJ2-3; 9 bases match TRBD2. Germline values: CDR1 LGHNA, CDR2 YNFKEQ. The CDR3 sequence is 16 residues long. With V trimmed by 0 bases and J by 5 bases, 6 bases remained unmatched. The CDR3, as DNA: TGTGCCAGCAGCCAAGAAGTAGCGGGAGTCGAAGATACGCAGTATTTT. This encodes CASSQEVAGVEDTQYF.

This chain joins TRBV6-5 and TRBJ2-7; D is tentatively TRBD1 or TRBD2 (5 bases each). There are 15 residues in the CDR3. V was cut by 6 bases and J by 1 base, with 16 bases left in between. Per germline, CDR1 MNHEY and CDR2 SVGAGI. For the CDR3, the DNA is TGTGCCAGCAGGCCCGGGACGTACTATTCCTACGAGCAGTACTTC. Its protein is CASRPGTYYSYEQYF.

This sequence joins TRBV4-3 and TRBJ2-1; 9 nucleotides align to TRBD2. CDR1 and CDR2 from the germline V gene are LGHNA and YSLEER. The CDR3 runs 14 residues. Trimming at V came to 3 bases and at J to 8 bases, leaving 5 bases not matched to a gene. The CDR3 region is CASSHSGGRDEQFF. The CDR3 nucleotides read TGCGCCAGCAGCCATAGCGGGGGTAGGGATGAGCAGTTCTTC.

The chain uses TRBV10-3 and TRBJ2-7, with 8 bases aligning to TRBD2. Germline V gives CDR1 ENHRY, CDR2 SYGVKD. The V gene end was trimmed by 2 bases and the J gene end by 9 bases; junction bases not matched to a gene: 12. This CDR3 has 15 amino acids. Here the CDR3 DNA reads TGTGCCATCAGTGAGGCTAGCGGGTTGGGTTCTGGGCAGTACTTC. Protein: CAISEASGLGSGQYF.

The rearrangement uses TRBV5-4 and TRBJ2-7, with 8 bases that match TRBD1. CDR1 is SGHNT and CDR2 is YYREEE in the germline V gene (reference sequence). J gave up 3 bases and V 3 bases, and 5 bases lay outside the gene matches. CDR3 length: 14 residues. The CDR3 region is CASSYRGVGYEQYF. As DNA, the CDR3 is TGTGCCAGCAGCTACAGGGGGGTAGGCTACGAGCAGTACTTC.

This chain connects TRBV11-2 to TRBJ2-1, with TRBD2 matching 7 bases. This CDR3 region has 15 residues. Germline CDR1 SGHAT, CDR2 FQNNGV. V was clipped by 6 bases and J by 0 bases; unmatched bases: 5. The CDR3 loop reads CASRPAGSSYNEQFF. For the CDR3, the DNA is TGTGCCAGCAGGCCAGCGGGGAGCTCCTACAATGAGCAGTTCTTC.

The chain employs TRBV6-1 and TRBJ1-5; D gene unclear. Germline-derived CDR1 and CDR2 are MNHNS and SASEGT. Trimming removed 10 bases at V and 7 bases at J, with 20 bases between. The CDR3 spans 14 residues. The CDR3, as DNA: TGTGCCATCGCTCAAGCCAATGTTGGCCAGCCCCAGCATTTT. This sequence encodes CAIAQANVGQPQHF.

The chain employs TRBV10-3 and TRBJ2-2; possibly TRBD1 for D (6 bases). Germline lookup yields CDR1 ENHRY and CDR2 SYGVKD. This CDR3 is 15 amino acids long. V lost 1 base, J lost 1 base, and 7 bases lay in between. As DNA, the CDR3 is TGTGCCATCAGTGAGTTACAGGGGAACACCGGGGAGCTGTTTTTT. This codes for CAISELQGNTGELFF.

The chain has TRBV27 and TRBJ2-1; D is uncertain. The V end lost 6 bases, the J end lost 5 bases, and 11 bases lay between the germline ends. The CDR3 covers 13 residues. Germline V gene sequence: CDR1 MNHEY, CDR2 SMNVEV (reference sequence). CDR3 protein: CASRPYRDNEQFF. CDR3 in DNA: TGTGCCAGCAGACCGTATCGGGACAATGAGCAGTTCTTC.

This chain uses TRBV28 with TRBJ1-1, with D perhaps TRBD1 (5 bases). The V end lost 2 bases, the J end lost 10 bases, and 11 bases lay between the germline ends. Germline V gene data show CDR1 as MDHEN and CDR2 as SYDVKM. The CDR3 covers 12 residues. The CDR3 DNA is TGTGCCAGCAGTTTACAGGGATTTAGAGCTTTCTTT. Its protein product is CASSLQGFRAFF.